The 17 T cell receptor beta chains below come from one sample, sequenced in a study of cytomegalovirus exposure and HLA in healthy donors. Vbeta (60) and Jbeta (13) primers were used in the PCR. The repertoire was sequenced with immunoSEQ multiplex PCR; TCRdb's copy has only in-frame clones and lacks some. This table holds under 250,000 clones, over 65% found once. The material sequenced was PBMCs. The source of these receptors is a human donor in good health.

The V and J genes are TRBV7-2 and TRBJ2-3; TRBD1 agrees at 9 bases. CDR1 and CDR2 (germline): SGHTA, FQGNSA. There are 15 residues in the CDR3. The ends lost 1 base at V and 4 bases at J; junction bases unmatched: 3. CDR3 DNA sequence: TGTGCCAGCAGCTTAGGAGGACAGGGGCCAGATACGCAGTATTTT. It is translated as CASSLGGQGPDTQYF.

The chain employs TRBV21-1 and TRBJ1-2. TRBV21-1 is recorded as a pseudogene. The CDR3 has 15 residues. This CDR3 is CASSKRQLPNYGYTF. In DNA form, the CDR3 reads TGTGCCAGCAGCAAACGGCAACTACCTAACTATGGCTACACCTTC.

This sequence joins TRBV19 and TRBJ2-3; 13 positions match TRBD2. Germline V gene data show CDR1 as LNHDA and CDR2 as SQIVND (reference sequence). The CDR3 runs 20 residues. Losses at the gene ends were 0 bases for V and 3 bases for J; bases not matched to a gene: 12. The CDR3 DNA reads as TGTGCCAGTAGTATAGAAGGAGGGGAACTAGCGGGAGGGATTACAGATACGCAGTATTTT. Amino acid sequence: CASSIEGGELAGGITDTQYF. The whole variable domain, remainder taken from reference TRBV19 and TRBJ2-3, is DGGITQSPKYLFRKEGQNVTLSCEQNLNHDAMYWYRQDPGQGLRLIYYSQIVNDFQKGDIAEGYSVSREKKESFPLTVTSAQKNPTAFYLCASSIEGGELAGGITDTQYFGPGTRLTVL.

The chain carries TRBV7-9 and TRBJ1-5, with TRBD1 matching 7 bases. The trim removed 5 bases at V and 7 bases at J, leaving 14 bases unmatched. CDR3 length: 16 residues. Germline loops: CDR1 SEHNR, CDR2 FQNEAQ (reference sequence). CDR3 sequence (DNA): TGTGCCAGCAGCCCGCGCGCGACAGGGATACTACAGCCCCAGCATTTT. This translates into CASSPRATGILQPQHF.

The V gene is TRBV6-5, the J gene TRBJ1-2, with 7 bases lining up with TRBD1. CDR3 length equals 15 residues. Germline CDR1 is MNHEY and CDR2 is SVGAGI. The junction had 15 bases not matched to a gene; V was cut back by 6 bases and J by 8 bases. The DNA of the CDR3 is TGTGCCAGCAGACAGGGGCAAGGTTCGGCGGGAGGCTACACCTTC. It codes for CASRQGQGSAGGYTF.

The rearrangement links TRBV5-1 to TRBJ2-1; 10 bases are a match to TRBD2. In germline, CDR1 is SGHRS, CDR2 YFSETQ. The CDR3 length is 17 residues. V gave up 6 bases and J gave up 8 bases; unmatched junction bases: 17. For the CDR3, the DNA is TGCGCCAGCAAAATCGCCGGGGGGCTAGCGGGAGTGGATGAGCAGTTCTTC. This sequence encodes CASKIAGGLAGVDEQFF.

The V gene is TRBV14, the J gene TRBJ2-2; TRBD1 might be the D (6 bases). The CDR3 runs to 15 residues. Germline V lookup: CDR1 SGHDN, CDR2 FVKESK. Deletions cut 1 base from V and 1 base from J, with 7 bases between. CDR3 coding DNA: TGTGCCAGCAGCCAAGTAGGGGGGAACACCGGGGAGCTGTTTTTT. This gives the protein CASSQVGGNTGELFF.

This clone was detected only once. The rearrangement uses TRBV4-1 and TRBJ2-7; the match to TRBD2 covers 9 bases. There are 13 residues in the CDR3. The trim removed 4 bases at V and 5 bases at J, leaving 3 bases unmatched. The germline CDR1 and CDR2 sequences are MGHRA and YSYEKL. The CDR3 reads CASSLLAGDEQYF. In nucleotides, the CDR3 is TGCGCCAGCAGCCTTTTAGCGGGAGACGAGCAGTACTTC.

This rearrangement joins TRBV7-6 to TRBJ2-2; TRBD2 is a possible D gene (6 bases). The CDR3 is 14 residues long. Trimming pared 7 bases from V and 0 bases from J, leaving 9 bases between. Germline CDR1 is SGHVS and CDR2 is FNYEAQ. CDR3 region: CASNAGPNTGELFF. The CDR3 DNA reads as TGTGCCAGCAACGCGGGACCGAACACCGGGGAGCTGTTTTTT.

The rearrangement joins TRBV5-1 to TRBJ2-7; tentative D call: TRBD2 (5 bases). V lost 3 bases and J lost 2, with 18 bases in between. The CDR3 has 16 residues. Germline CDR1 reads SGHRS; CDR2 reads YFSETQ. The CDR3 here is CASSSKPRGRTYEQYF. In DNA form, the CDR3 reads TGCGCCAGCAGCTCCAAACCACGGGGTAGGACCTACGAGCAGTACTTC.

The chain employs TRBV5-6 and TRBJ2-5, with 10 positions matching TRBD1. The last part of the DNA fits TRBJ2-7 better; the J call may be wrong. The CDR3 runs 16 residues. CDR1 is SGHDT and CDR2 is YYEEEE in the germline V gene. The CDR3 sequence is CASSLPSGQGFYEQYF. In DNA, the CDR3 is TGTGCCAGCAGCTTGCCTTCGGGACAGGGGTTCTACGAGCAGTACTTC.

The gene calls are TRBV6-1 and TRBJ1-3, with D perhaps matching TRBD1 (6 bases). This CDR3 is built from 12 residues. Germline assignment: CDR1 MNHNS and CDR2 SASEGT. The V and J ends lost 11 bases and 2 bases respectively, with 10 bases between them. The CDR3 protein is CAVQGAGNTIYF. DNA of the CDR3: TGTGCCGTACAGGGAGCTGGAAACACCATATATTTT.

This chain uses TRBV2 with TRBJ1-4, with 9 bases that match TRBD1. Looked up from germline, CDR1 is SNHLY and CDR2 is FYNNEI. The CDR3 has 14 residues. The trim removed 6 bases at V and 8 bases at J, leaving 7 bases unmatched. The CDR3 reads CASSFRDRAEKLFF. The CDR3 coding sequence is TGTGCCAGCAGCTTCCGGGACAGGGCCGAAAAACTGTTTTTT.

The rearrangement links TRBV10-3 to TRBJ2-3, with 9 nucleotides matching TRBD1. V was pared by 2 bases and J by 3 bases, with 3 bases of the junction left unmatched. CDR3 size: 15 residues. Germline V CDR1 and CDR2: ENHRY, SYGVKD. CDR3 loop: CAISEGQGRTDTQYF. DNA of the CDR3: TGTGCCATCAGTGAGGGACAGGGGCGAACAGATACGCAGTATTTT.

The V call is TRBV6-1, the J call TRBJ2-7; TRBD2 is a possible D gene (6 bases). The CDR3 covers 17 residues. The germline CDR1 and CDR2 sequences are MNHNS and SASEGT. Deletions cut 2 bases from V and 3 bases from J, with 20 bases between. CDR3 DNA sequence: TGTGCCAGCAGTGAATACTCGTCGGCTAGCGTGATCTACGAGCAGTACTTC. Protein: CASSEYSSASVIYEQYF.

The chain combines TRBV7-9 with TRBJ2-2; D may be TRBD2 (6 bases). The V and J ends lost 2 bases and 3 bases respectively, with 10 bases between them. CDR3 size: 15 residues. The germline CDR1 and CDR2 sequences are SEHNR and FQNEAQ (reference sequence). The CDR3 loop is CASSLRDSHTGELFF. The CDR3 DNA reads as TGTGCCAGCAGCTTACGGGACTCGCACACCGGGGAGCTGTTTTTT. Together with reference TRBV7-9 and TRBJ2-2, the CDR3 gives the full variable domain: DTGVSQNPRHKITKRGQNVTFRCDPISEHNRLYWYRQTLGQGPEFLTYFQNEAQLEKSRLLSDRFSAERPKGSFSTLEIQRTEQGDSAMYLCASSLRDSHTGELFFGEGSRLTVL.

This sequence joins TRBV4-2 and TRBJ1-2; 9 bases map to TRBD1. The V gene's germline CDR1 is LGHNA and CDR2 YNFKEQ. The CDR3 runs 15 residues. The ends lost 1 base at V and 7 bases at J; junction bases unmatched: 7. CDR3 protein: CASSQAGTGGSGYTF. In nucleotides, the CDR3 is TGTGCCAGCAGCCAAGCCGGTACAGGGGGCTCTGGCTACACCTTC.